The rows below give T cell receptor beta chains drawn from one sample of a study of T-cell reconstitution after alpha-beta-depleted transplantation in children. TCRdb used MiXCR to reprocess the PCR reads, holding one entry per CDR3 protein. The sample includes 70,000 to 95,000 distinct CDR3 sequences, 12% of them seen just once. Sample: PBMCs from the stem cell graft donor, taken from the stem cell graft. All receptors derive from a human donor who donated a stem cell graft to a child with inherited bone marrow failure. The conserved cysteine and the conserved F or W are not part of the CDR3 here.

>10|TRBV12-3/TRBV12-4
ASSLSTYGYT
>13|TRBV28
ASSLRGVRNYEQY
>13|TRBV20-1
SASKRIDSNQPQH
>14|TRBV5-8
ASSLAMTVSSQPQH
>11|TRBV14
ASSQTASYEQY
>14|TRBV7-3
ASSSLGGVSGNTIY
>12|TRBV6-2/TRBV6-3
ASSYYSGNQPQH
>13|TRBV11-1
ASSPGIGSSYEQY
>10|TRBV12-3/TRBV12-4
ASSLHGAEAF
>10|TRBV29-1
SVVRPTGELF
>13|TRBV7-2
ASSYDRTPYNEQF
>14|TRBV4-3
ASSQETLGGVGEQY
>17|TRBV7-3
ASSPRLAGGQFSPGELF
>11|TRBV7-9
ASSPIEPYEQY
>12|TRBV20-1
SAFAGTKNYGYT
>10|TRBV29-1
SVLSDTGELF
>15|TRBV5-1
ASSLATGGAGSYEQY
>12|TRBV12-3/TRBV12-4
ASSFGHSYGELF
>17|TRBV5-1
ASSPRPYNRNSSYNEQF
>12|TRBV5-6
ASSSSGSSYEQY
>10|TRBV20-1
SARAIGREAF
>10|TRBV20-1
SATLGDTEAF
>14|TRBV7-9
ASSLGGQGRNQPQH
>9|TRBV20-1
PAGVWETQY
>11|TRBV5-1
ASRRDREETQY
>12|TRBV5-1
ASSLRGGSTEAF
>12|TRBV5-1
ASSQTGDRTEAF
>12|TRBV27
ASSFGAGFGGYT
>10|TRBV29-1
SVQRVYNEQF
>16|TRBV27
ASSLMGTGGRGANVLT
>11|TRBV7-9
ASSTRTLETQY
>14|TRBV5-5
ASSARSGLRSYEQY
>16|TRBV5-1
ASSLAGLWLNSYNEQF
>12|TRBV20-1
SAEESSYNSPLH
>11|TRBV29-1
SVQGGMNTEAF
>12|TRBV4-2
ASSLSAGTGELF
>15|TRBV4-3
ASSQEPGFISGNTIY
>7|TRBV28
ASGDVLT
>13|TRBV20-1
SAIGLAGEEDTQY
>11|TRBV18
ASSPALTDTQY
>11|TRBV20-1
SARDGQGSPLH
>14|TRBV4-1
ASSQVHRRVNTEAF
>13|TRBV19
ASSTRISPYNEQF
>12|TRBV6-1
ASSVGNREEKLF
>11|TRBV20-1
SAPKRGEDEQF
>10|TRBV10-3
AISVEGYEQY
>13|TRBV7-2
ASSSLAGTQETQY
>16|TRBV5-8
ASSLAGQGALPNYGYT
>11|TRBV7-7
ASSPLAYNEQF
>11|TRBV7-2
ASSFGQGDGYT
>13|TRBV7-9
ASSLTSGRIETQY